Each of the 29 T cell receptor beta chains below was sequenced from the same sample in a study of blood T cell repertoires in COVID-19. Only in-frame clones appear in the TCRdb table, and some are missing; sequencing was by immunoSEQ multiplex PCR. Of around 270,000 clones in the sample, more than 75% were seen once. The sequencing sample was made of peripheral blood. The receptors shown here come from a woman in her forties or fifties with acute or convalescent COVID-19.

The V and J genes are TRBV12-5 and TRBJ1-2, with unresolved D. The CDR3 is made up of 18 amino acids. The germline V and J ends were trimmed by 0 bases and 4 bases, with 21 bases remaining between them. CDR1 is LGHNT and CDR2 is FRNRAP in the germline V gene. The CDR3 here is CASGLVNPPATRGYGYTF. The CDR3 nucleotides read TGTGCTAGTGGTTTGGTCAACCCCCCGGCGACGCGAGGCTATGGCTACACCTTC. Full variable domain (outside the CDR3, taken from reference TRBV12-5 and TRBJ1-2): DARVTQTPRHKVTEMGQEVTMRCQPILGHNTVFWYRQTMMQGLELLAYFRNRAPLDDSGMPKDRFSAEMPDATLATLKIQPSEPRDSAVYFCASGLVNPPATRGYGYTFGSGTRLTVV.

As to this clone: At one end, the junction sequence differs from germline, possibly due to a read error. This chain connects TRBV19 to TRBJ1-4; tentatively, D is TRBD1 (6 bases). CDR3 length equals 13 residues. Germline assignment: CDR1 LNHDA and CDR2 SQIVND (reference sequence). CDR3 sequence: CASSMVLWETGPF. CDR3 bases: TGTGCCAGTAGTATGGTTCTGTGGGAGACAGGCCCTTTT.

The CDR3 coding sequence is TGTGCCTGGAGTGTTCGGTCCCTCAATGAGCAGTTCTTC. Protein product: CAWSVRSLNEQFF. The chain has TRBV30 and TRBJ2-1; D gene unclear. Trimming removed 0 bases from V and 6 bases from J, with 9 bases in between. The CDR3 sequence is 13 residues long. Germline values: CDR1 GTSNPN, CDR2 SVGIG (reference sequence).

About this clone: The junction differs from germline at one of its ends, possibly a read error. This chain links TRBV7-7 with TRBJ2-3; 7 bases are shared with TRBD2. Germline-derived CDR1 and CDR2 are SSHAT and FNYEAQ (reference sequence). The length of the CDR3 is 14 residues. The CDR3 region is CASSLGREGDTQYF. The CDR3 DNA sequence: TGTGCTAGCAGCTTAGGCAGGGAGGGAGATACGCAGTATTTT.

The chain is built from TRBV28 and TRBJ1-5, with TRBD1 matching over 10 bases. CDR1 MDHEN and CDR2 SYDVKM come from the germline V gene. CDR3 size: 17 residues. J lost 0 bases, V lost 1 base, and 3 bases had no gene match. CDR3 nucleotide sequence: TGTGCCAGCAGTTTATCCGGGACAGGGGATAGCAATCAGCCCCAGCATTTT. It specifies CASSLSGTGDSNQPQHF.

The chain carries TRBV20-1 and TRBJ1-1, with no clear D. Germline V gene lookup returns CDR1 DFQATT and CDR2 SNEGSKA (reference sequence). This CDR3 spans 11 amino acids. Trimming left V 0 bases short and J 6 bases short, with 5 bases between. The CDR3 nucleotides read TGCAGTGCTAGAGATCTACCTGAAGCTTTCTTT. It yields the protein CSARDLPEAFF.

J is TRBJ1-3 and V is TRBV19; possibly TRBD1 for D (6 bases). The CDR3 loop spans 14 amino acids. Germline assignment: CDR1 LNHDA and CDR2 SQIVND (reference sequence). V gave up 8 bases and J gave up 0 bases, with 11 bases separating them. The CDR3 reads CASQTGSSGNTIYF. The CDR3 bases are TGTGCCAGTCAAACAGGGAGCTCTGGAAACACCATATATTTT.

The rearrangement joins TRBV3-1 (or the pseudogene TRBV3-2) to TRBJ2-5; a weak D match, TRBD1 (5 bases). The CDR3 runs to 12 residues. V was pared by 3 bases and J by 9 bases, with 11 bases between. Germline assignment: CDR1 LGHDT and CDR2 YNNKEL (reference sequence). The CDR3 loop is CASSQGTRAQYF. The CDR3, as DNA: TGTGCCAGCAGCCAGGGTACCAGGGCCCAGTACTTC.

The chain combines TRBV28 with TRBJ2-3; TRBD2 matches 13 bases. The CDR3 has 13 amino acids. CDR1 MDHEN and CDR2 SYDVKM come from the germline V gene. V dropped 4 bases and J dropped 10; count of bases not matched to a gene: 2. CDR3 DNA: TGTGCCAGCAGTTCACTAGCGGGAGGGGCGCAGTATTTT. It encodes CASSSLAGGAQYF.

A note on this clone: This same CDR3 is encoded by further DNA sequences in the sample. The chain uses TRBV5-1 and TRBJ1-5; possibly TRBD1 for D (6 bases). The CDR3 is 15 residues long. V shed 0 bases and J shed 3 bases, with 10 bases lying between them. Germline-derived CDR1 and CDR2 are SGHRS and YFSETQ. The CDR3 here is CASSLGSGVNQPQHF. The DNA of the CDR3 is TGCGCCAGCAGCTTGGGTTCAGGGGTCAATCAGCCCCAGCATTTT.

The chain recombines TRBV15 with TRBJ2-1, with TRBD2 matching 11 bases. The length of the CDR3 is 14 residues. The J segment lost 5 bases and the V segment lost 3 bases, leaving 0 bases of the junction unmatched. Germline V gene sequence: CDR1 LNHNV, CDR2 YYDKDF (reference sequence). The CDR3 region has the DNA TGTGCCACCAGCAGGACTAGCGGGAACAATGAGCAGTTCTTC. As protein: CATSRTSGNNEQFF.

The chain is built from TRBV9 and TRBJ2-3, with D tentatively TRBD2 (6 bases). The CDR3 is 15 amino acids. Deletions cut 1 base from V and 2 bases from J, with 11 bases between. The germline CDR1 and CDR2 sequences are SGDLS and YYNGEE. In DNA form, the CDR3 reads TGTGCCAGCAGCGTATTTGGGACTTCCACAGATACGCAGTATTTT. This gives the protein CASSVFGTSTDTQYF.

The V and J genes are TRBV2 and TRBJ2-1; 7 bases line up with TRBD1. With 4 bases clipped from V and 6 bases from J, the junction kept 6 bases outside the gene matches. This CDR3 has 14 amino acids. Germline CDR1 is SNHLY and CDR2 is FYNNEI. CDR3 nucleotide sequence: TGTGCCAGCAGTGTACAGGGGATGGGCAATGAGCAGTTCTTC. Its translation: CASSVQGMGNEQFF.

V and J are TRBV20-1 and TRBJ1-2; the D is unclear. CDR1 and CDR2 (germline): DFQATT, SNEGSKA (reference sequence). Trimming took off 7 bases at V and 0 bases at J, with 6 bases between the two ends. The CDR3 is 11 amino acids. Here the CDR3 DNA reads TGCAGTGGGGAGGCTAACTATGGCTACACCTTC. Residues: CSGEANYGYTF.

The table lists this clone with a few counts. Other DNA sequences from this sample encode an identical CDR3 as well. CDR3 residues: CASRLTGNYGYTF. The CDR3 coding sequence is TGTGCCAGCAGACTGACAGGGAACTATGGCTACACCTTC. The chain is built from TRBV27 and TRBJ1-2; TRBD1 matches at 7 bases. Germline assignment: CDR1 MNHEY and CDR2 SMNVEV (reference sequence). The J segment lost 2 bases and the V segment lost 6 bases, leaving 3 bases of the junction unmatched. The CDR3 covers 13 residues.

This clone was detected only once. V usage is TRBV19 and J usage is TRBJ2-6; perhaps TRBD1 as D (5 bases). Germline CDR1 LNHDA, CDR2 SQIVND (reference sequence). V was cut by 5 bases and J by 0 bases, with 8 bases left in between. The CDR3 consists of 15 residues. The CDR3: CASSDRNSGANVLTF. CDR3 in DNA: TGTGCCAGTAGTGACAGAAACTCTGGGGCCAACGTCCTGACTTTC.

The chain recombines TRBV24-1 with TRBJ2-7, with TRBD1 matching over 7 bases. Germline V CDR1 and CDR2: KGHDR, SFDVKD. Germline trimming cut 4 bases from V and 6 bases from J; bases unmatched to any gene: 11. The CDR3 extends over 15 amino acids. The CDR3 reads CATSDPADNRGEQYF. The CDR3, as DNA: TGTGCCACCAGTGACCCAGCGGACAACAGGGGCGAGCAGTACTTC.

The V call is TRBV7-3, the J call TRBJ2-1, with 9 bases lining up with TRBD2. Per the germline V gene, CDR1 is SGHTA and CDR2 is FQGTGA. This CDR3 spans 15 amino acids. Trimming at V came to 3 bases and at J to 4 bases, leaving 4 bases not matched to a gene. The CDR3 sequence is CASSLGSGSYNEQFF. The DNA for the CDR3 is TGTGCCAGCAGCTTGGGTAGCGGGAGTTACAATGAGCAGTTCTTC.

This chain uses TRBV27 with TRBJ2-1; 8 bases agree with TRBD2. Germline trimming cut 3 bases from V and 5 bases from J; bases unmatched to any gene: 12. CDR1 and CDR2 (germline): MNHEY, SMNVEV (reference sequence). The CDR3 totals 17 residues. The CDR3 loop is CASSFRSGGPRDNEQFF. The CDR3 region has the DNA TGTGCCAGCAGTTTTCGCTCGGGAGGGCCTCGTGACAATGAGCAGTTCTTC.

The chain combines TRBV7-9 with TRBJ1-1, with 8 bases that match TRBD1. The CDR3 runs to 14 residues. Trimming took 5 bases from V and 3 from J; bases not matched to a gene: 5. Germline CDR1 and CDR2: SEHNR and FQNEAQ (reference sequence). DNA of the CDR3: TGTGCCAGCAGCCTCAGGGGGCACTACACTGAAGCTTTCTTT. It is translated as CASSLRGHYTEAFF.

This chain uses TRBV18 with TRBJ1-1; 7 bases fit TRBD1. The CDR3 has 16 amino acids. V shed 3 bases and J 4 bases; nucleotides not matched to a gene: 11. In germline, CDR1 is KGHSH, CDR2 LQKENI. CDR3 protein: CASSPNAGQPSTEAFF. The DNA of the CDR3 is TGTGCCAGCTCACCGAATGCGGGACAGCCGAGCACTGAAGCTTTCTTT. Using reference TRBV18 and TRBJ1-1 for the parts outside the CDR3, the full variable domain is NAGVMQNPRHLVRRRGQEARLRCSPMKGHSHVYWYRQLPEEGLKFMVYLQKENIIDESGMPKERFSAEFPKEGPSILRIQQVVRGDSAAYFCASSPNAGQPSTEAFFGQGTRLTVV.

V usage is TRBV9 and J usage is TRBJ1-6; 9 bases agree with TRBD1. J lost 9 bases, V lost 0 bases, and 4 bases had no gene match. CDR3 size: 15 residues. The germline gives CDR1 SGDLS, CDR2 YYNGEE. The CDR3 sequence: CASSVVGTGTSPLHF. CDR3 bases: TGTGCCAGCAGCGTAGTGGGGACAGGGACTTCACCCCTCCACTTT.

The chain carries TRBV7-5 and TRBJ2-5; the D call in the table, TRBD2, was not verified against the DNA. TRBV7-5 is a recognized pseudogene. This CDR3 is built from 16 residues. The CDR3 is CVRSHGLAGVGETQYF. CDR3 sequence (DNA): TGTGTCAGAAGCCACGGACTAGCGGGAGTAGGAGAGACCCAGTACTTC.

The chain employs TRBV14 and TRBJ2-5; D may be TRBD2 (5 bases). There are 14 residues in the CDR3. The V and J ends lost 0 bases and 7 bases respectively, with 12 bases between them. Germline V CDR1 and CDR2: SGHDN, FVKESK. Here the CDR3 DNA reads TGTGCCAGCAGCCAAGATGTATGGGAGAGGACCCAGTACTTC. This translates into CASSQDVWERTQYF.

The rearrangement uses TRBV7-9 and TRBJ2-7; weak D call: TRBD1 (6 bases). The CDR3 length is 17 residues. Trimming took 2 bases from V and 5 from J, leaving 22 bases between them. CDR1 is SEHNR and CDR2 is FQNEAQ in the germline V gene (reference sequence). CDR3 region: CASSLSSGTTPLDEQYF. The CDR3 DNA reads TGTGCCAGCAGCTTAAGTTCTGGGACAACCCCTCTCGACGAGCAGTACTTC. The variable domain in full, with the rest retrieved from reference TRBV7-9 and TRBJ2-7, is DTGVSQNPRHKITKRGQNVTFRCDPISEHNRLYWYRQTLGQGPEFLTYFQNEAQLEKSRLLSDRFSAERPKGSFSTLEIQRTEQGDSAMYLCASSLSSGTTPLDEQYFGPGTRLTVT.

CDR3 region: CASSSKAHRFSKLAGGRETQYF. The DNA for the CDR3 is TGTGCCAGCAGCTCAAAGGCCCACAGATTTTCTAAACTAGCGGGAGGGCGAGAGACCCAGTACTTC. The V gene is TRBV7-3, the J gene TRBJ2-5, with 13 positions matching TRBD2. Per germline, CDR1 SGHTA and CDR2 FQGTGA. The V gene end was trimmed by 4 bases and the J gene end by 4 bases; junction bases not matched to a gene: 24. This CDR3 spans 22 amino acids.

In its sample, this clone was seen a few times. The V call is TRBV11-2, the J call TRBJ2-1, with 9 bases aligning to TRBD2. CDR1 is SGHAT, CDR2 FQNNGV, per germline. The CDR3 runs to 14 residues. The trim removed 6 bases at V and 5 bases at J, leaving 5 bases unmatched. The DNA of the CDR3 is TGTGCCAGCAGACCGACTAGCGGCAACAATGAGCAGTTCTTC. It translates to CASRPTSGNNEQFF.

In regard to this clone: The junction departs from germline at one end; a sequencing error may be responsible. As DNA, the CDR3 is TGTGCCAGCAGTATATCCACAGGGGCCTATGGCTACACCTTC. This sequence encodes CASSISTGAYGYTF. The rearrangement uses TRBV27 and TRBJ1-2; 7 bases agree with TRBD1. The CDR3 is made up of 14 amino acids. The V gene's germline CDR1 is MNHEY and CDR2 SMNVEV (reference sequence).

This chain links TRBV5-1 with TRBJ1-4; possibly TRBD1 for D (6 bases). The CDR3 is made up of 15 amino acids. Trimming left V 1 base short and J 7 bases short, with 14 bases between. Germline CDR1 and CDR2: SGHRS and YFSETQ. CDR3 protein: CASSLSWGRGEKLFF. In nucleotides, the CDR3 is TGCGCCAGCAGCTTGAGCTGGGGCAGGGGTGAAAAACTGTTTTTT.